This T cell receptor (beta chain) is from a study of blood T cells in healthy people across ages. Study-wide results and caveats: Roughly linear declines in TCR beta diversity per million T cells occurred with age.

Primers used in a second PCR of about 7 to 12 cycles were a sample-barcoded 5' primer and a J-beta primer mix. In TCRdb, the 5' RACE reads were re-called with MiXCR into one record per CDR3 protein. The sample has nearly 1 million distinct CDR3 sequences, roughly 47% seen once. Regarding this clonotype: Its specificity is unknown.

This CDR3 spans 13 amino acids. V lost 4 bases, J lost 4 bases, and 3 bases stayed unmatched. Isolating PBMCs gave at least 6 million of these cells per sample. The V call is TRBV12-3 or TRBV12-4, the J call TRBJ1-2; 7 bases fit TRBD1. This sequence was found in a woman in her fifties or sixties in good health. Sequencing was carried out using blood. The DNA for the CDR3 is TGTGCCAGCAGTTCGGACAGGAGCTATGGCTACACCTTC. This gives the protein CASSSDRSYGYTF.